These 25 T cell receptor beta chains share one sample of origin, sequenced in a study of blood T cell repertoires in COVID-19. Sequenced by immunoSEQ multiplex PCR; TCRdb stores in-frame clones only, minus some. The table has 200,000 to 250,000 clones, just under 90% seen once; the top ten hold less than 3.5%. The specimen was peripheral blood. The source of these receptors is a man under 40 with COVID-19, enrolled during active disease.

This chain joins TRBV6-6 and TRBJ1-1; no reliable D call. The CDR3 is 15 amino acids. Trimming removed 6 bases from V and 1 base from J, with 15 bases in between. CDR1 is MNHNY, CDR2 SVGAGI, per germline (reference sequence). The CDR3 region has the DNA TGTGCCAGCAGACCCAACCGGGAGGGGAACACTGAAGCTTTCTTT. Residues: CASRPNREGNTEAFF.

The CDR3 protein is CASSLPAGTGGSGYTF. In DNA form, the CDR3 reads TGTGCCAGCAGCTTACCCGCCGGGACAGGGGGCTCTGGCTACACCTTC. The V call is TRBV7-2, the J call TRBJ1-2; the match to TRBD1 covers 12 bases. The germline CDR1 and CDR2 sequences are SGHTA and FQGNSA. This CDR3 has 16 residues. Trimming cost V 2 bases and J 7 bases; bases outside gene matches: 8.

The V gene is TRBV12-3 or TRBV12-4, the J gene TRBJ1-5; D unclear. The germline V and J ends were trimmed by 3 bases and 5 bases, with 5 bases remaining between them. The CDR3 length is 12 residues. The CDR3 sequence is CASSLYDQPQHF. CDR3 nucleotide sequence: TGTGCCAGCAGTTTGTATGATCAGCCCCAGCATTTT.

The rearrangement uses TRBV5-1 and TRBJ1-1; 9 bases align to TRBD1. Germline CDR1 is SGHRS and CDR2 is YFSETQ. The ends lost 5 bases at V and 8 bases at J; junction bases unmatched: 7. The CDR3 sequence is 13 residues long. This chain's CDR3 is CASSWGTGLEAFF. CDR3 nucleotides: TGCGCCAGCAGTTGGGGGACAGGGCTGGAAGCTTTCTTT.

This sequence joins TRBV7-8 and TRBJ2-5; 14 bases fit TRBD2. Per the germline V gene, CDR1 is SGHVS and CDR2 is FQNEAQ. The CDR3 length is 18 residues. Trimming removed 3 bases from V and 5 bases from J; junction bases left unmatched: 11. The CDR3 bases are TGTGCCAGCAGCTTCGGACTAGCGGGAGGTAGAACGTCTGAGACCCAGTACTTC. This translates into CASSFGLAGGRTSETQYF.

The genes are TRBV11-2 and TRBJ2-7; the match to TRBD2 covers 7 bases. J was trimmed by 0 bases and V by 2 bases; bases with no gene match: 10. The CDR3 runs to 17 residues. Germline V gene data show CDR1 as SGHAT and CDR2 as FQNNGV. This chain's CDR3 is CASSLLLGGRTSYEQYF. For the CDR3, the DNA is TGTGCCAGCAGCTTACTCCTAGGCGGGAGAACCTCCTACGAGCAGTACTTC.

The J gene is TRBJ2-6, the V gene TRBV29-1; unclear D gene. With 5 bases removed from V and 2 bases from J, the gap between germline ends came to 7 bases. Per germline, CDR1 SQVTM and CDR2 ANQGSEA. The CDR3 spans 13 residues. This chain's CDR3 is CSVFRTGANVLTF. CDR3 DNA: TGCAGCGTTTTCAGAACTGGGGCCAACGTCCTGACTTTC. The complete variable domain, with remaining parts taken from reference TRBV29-1 and TRBJ2-6, reads SAVISQKPSRDICQRGTSLTIQCQVDSQVTMMFWYRQQPGQSLTLIATANQGSEATYESGFVIDKFPISRPNLTFSTLTVSNMSPEDSSIYLCSVFRTGANVLTFGAGSRLTVL.

The chain recombines TRBV5-6 with TRBJ1-5; no definite D call. The germline gives CDR1 SGHDT, CDR2 YYEEEE. The CDR3 has 13 amino acids. V was clipped by 4 bases and J by 7 bases, with 12 bases between them. CDR3 amino acids: CASSPFPGQPQHF. The CDR3 DNA reads as TGTGCCAGCAGCCCTTTTCCAGGCCAGCCCCAGCATTTT.

The chain employs TRBV5-1 and TRBJ1-6; no definite D call. Germline V gene lookup returns CDR1 SGHRS and CDR2 YFSETQ. The CDR3 loop spans 15 amino acids. Between the trimmed V and J ends, which lost 0 bases and 6 bases, there was a span of 10 bases. The chain's CDR3 is CASSLGGSGNSPLHF. The CDR3 DNA follows: TGCGCCAGCAGCTTGGGAGGGTCGGGTAATTCACCCCTCCACTTT.

V and J are TRBV19 and TRBJ2-5, with TRBD1 matching over 9 bases. Trimming removed 5 bases from V and 3 bases from J; junction bases left unmatched: 4. The CDR3 is made up of 14 amino acids. Per germline, CDR1 LNHDA and CDR2 SQIVND (reference sequence). This CDR3 reads CASSSWTGEETQYF. The CDR3 bases are TGTGCCAGTAGTTCCTGGACAGGGGAAGAGACCCAGTACTTC.

CDR3 coding DNA: TGTGCCAGCAGCACGGACAGAAATAATCAGCCCCAGCATTTT. Residues: CASSTDRNNQPQHF. The chain is built from TRBV2 and TRBJ1-5, with D perhaps matching TRBD1 (6 bases). Germline V gives CDR1 SNHLY, CDR2 FYNNEI. Trimming shortened V by 6 bases and J by 4 bases, and 13 bases separated the two germline ends. The CDR3 contains 14 residues.

For this clone: At the DNA level, this CDR3 is encoded by other sequences in the same sample as well. The chain combines TRBV7-3 with TRBJ2-7; D perhaps matches TRBD2 (5 bases). The germline CDR1 and CDR2 sequences are SGHTA and FQGTGA. The germline V and J ends were trimmed by 0 bases and 4 bases, with 7 bases remaining between them. This CDR3 region has 13 residues. The CDR3 here is CASSLTGGYEQYF. Here the CDR3 DNA reads TGTGCCAGCAGCTTAACTGGAGGATACGAGCAGTACTTC.

This clone was counted between two and nine times. The chain carries TRBV3-1 (or the pseudogene TRBV3-2) and TRBJ1-3, with D hard to call. Trimming took 1 base from V and 4 from J, leaving 11 bases between them. The CDR3 contains 15 residues. Germline CDR1 LGHDT, CDR2 YNNKEL (reference sequence). The CDR3 sequence: CASSQVGVAGNTIYF. The CDR3, as DNA: TGTGCCAGCAGCCAAGTGGGAGTAGCCGGAAACACCATATATTTT.

This clone was counted once. The J gene is TRBJ1-2, the V gene TRBV9; maybe TRBD1 (6 bases). V was clipped by 4 bases and J by 7 bases, with 14 bases between them. This CDR3 region has 13 residues. Looked up from germline, CDR1 is SGDLS and CDR2 is YYNGEE. Here the CDR3 DNA reads TGTGCCAGCAGCAAACGACAGGCCGCTGGCTACACCTTC. This codes for CASSKRQAAGYTF.

The V call is TRBV7-2, the J call TRBJ1-6, with D possibly being TRBD1 (6 bases). In germline, CDR1 is SGHTA, CDR2 FQGNSA. V lost 8 bases and J lost 9, with 14 bases in between. This CDR3 has 13 amino acids. The CDR3 loop reads CASLQGIGSPLHF. Here the CDR3 DNA reads TGTGCCAGCCTACAGGGAATTGGTTCACCCCTCCACTTT.

The rearrangement links TRBV9 to TRBJ2-1; 11 nucleotides agree with TRBD2. V lost 3 bases to trimming and J lost 4 bases; unmatched junction nucleotides: 6. CDR3 size: 16 residues. Looked up from germline, CDR1 is SGDLS and CDR2 is YYNGEE. For the CDR3, the DNA is TGTGCCAGCAGCGACCGGACTAGCGGGCCATACAATGAGCAGTTCTTC. Amino acid sequence: CASSDRTSGPYNEQFF.

The chain uses TRBV29-1 and TRBJ1-1; 7 positions match TRBD1. V gave up 6 bases and J gave up 1 base; unmatched junction bases: 8. The germline CDR1 and CDR2 sequences are SQVTM and ANQGSEA. The CDR3 runs to 14 residues. CDR3 residues: CSVILQGRNTEAFF. The CDR3 DNA sequence: TGCAGCGTCATTTTACAGGGGCGGAACACTGAAGCTTTCTTT.

This clone was recorded once. The rearrangement uses TRBV4-3 and TRBJ2-7, with a possible D match to TRBD2 (6 bases). Germline lookup yields CDR1 LGHNA and CDR2 YSLEER. The CDR3 is 13 amino acids. Trimming pared 0 bases from V and 6 bases from J, leaving 9 bases between. CDR3 DNA sequence: TGCGCCAGCAGCCAAGAAGGGACTCGCGAGCAGTACTTC. It is translated as CASSQEGTREQYF.

This rearrangement joins TRBV3-1 (or the pseudogene TRBV3-2) to TRBJ1-3, with TRBD1 as a possible D gene (5 bases). In germline, CDR1 is LGHDT, CDR2 YNNKEL (reference sequence). The CDR3 is 15 residues long. V dropped 4 bases and J dropped 2 bases, with 12 bases sitting between them. CDR3 nucleotide sequence: TGTGCCAGCAGCCGGGACCCGGGGGCTGGAAACACCATATATTTT. Residues: CASSRDPGAGNTIYF.

The CDR3 protein is CASIYRDSTGELFF. The CDR3 nucleotides are TGTGCCAGCATATACAGGGATTCCACCGGGGAGCTGTTTTTT. The rearrangement links TRBV28 to TRBJ2-2, with D maybe TRBD1 (6 bases). The germline V gene has CDR1 MDHEN and CDR2 SYDVKM. V lost 7 bases and J 4 bases, leaving 13 bases between the germline ends. The CDR3 runs 14 residues.

The CDR3 loop reads CASSVRENTGELFF. The DNA for the CDR3 is TGTGCCAGCAGCGTCCGGGAGAACACCGGGGAGCTGTTTTTT. The rearrangement joins TRBV9 to TRBJ2-2; TRBD2 is a possible D gene (5 bases). In germline, CDR1 is SGDLS, CDR2 YYNGEE. V was trimmed by 2 bases and J by 1 base, leaving 6 bases between them. This CDR3 has 14 amino acids.

The J gene is TRBJ2-1, the V gene TRBV7-2; D is possibly TRBD1 (5 bases). Trimming stripped 5 bases from V and 1 base from J, with 9 bases between. CDR1 and CDR2 from the germline V gene are SGHTA and FQGNSA. This CDR3 is built from 14 residues. The CDR3 is CASSPQGSYNEQFF. DNA of the CDR3: TGTGCCAGCAGCCCCCAGGGTTCCTACAATGAGCAGTTCTTC.

The rearrangement joins TRBV12-3 or TRBV12-4 to TRBJ1-1; D call uncertain. V shed 3 bases and J shed 3 bases, with 2 bases lying between them. The CDR3 is 11 residues long. For the CDR3, the DNA is TGTGCCAGCAGTTTCGACACTGAAGCTTTCTTT. Its translation: CASSFDTEAFF.

This chain connects TRBV24-1 to TRBJ2-1, with D possibly matching TRBD2 (5 bases). This CDR3 is 14 amino acids long. The germline gives CDR1 KGHDR, CDR2 SFDVKD. V was cut by 5 bases and J by 6 bases, with 13 bases left in between. In nucleotides, the CDR3 is TGTGCCACCAGTGTTCGGGGAAGGGCCAATGAGCAGTTCTTC. It codes for CATSVRGRANEQFF.

V and J are TRBV6-2 or TRBV6-3 and TRBJ1-5; TRBD1 agrees at 9 bases. The CDR3 sequence is 18 residues long. Germline CDR1 reads MNHEY; CDR2 reads SVGEGT. Germline trimming cut 2 bases from V and 4 bases from J; bases unmatched to any gene: 12. The CDR3 protein is CASSYPTHLQGANQPQHF. The CDR3 nucleotides are TGTGCCAGCAGTTACCCTACCCACTTACAGGGGGCAAATCAGCCCCAGCATTTT.